The rows below give T cell receptor beta chains drawn from one sample of a study of brain T cells in children with intractable seizures. This table comes from immunoSEQ multiplex PCR, and its TCRdb copy is limited to in-frame clones, with some not included. Among hundreds of thousands of clones listed, over 90% were seen once. This specimen consisted of peripheral blood, obtained 4 to 5 months after surgery. The source of these receptors is a boy under three years old with tuberous sclerosis and intractable seizures. Both conserved end residues are part of each CDR3. A D gene is named only where the DNA matches it firmly. Clone size is stated in some rows and not others, as once, few, many or a class when expanded.

v_call	d_call	j_call	clone_size	cdr3_aa	cdr3_nt
TRBV6-4	TRBD2	TRBJ2-7	.	CASIKLAGFYEQYF	TGTGCCAGCATAAAACTAGCGGGTTTCTACGAGCAGTACTTC
TRBV18	TRBD2	TRBJ2-3	.	CASSPRAGGTDTQYF	TGTGCCAGCTCACCCCGGGCGGGGGGCACAGATACGCAGTATTTT
TRBV5-8	.	TRBJ1-2	.	CASSLASGRGTYGYTF	TGTGCCAGCAGCTTGGCCTCAGGGAGGGGGACCTATGGCTACACCTTC
TRBV7-6	.	TRBJ1-5	few	CASSLEQGGQPQHF	TGTGCCAGCAGCTTAGAACAGGGCGGCCAGCCCCAGCATTTT
TRBV5-1	TRBD2	TRBJ2-7	.	CASKRSGLPRLAGGLGYEQYF	TGCGCCAGCAAGCGATCGGGACTCCCGCGACTAGCGGGAGGTCTGGGCTACGAGCAGTACTTC
TRBV15	.	TRBJ2-3	.	CATSRDPTDTQYF	TGTGCCACCAGCAGAGATCCGACAGATACGCAGTATTTT
TRBV9	TRBD2	TRBJ2-1	.	CASSVSGTNDEQFF	TGTGCCAGCAGCGTAAGCGGGACTAACGATGAGCAGTTCTTC
TRBV7-6	.	TRBJ2-7	.	CASSKRPGPTYEQYF	TGTGCCAGCAGCAAACGCCCGGGGCCCACCTACGAGCAGTACTTC
TRBV7-8	TRBD1	TRBJ2-3	.	CASSSPGQGYPDTQYF	TGTGCCAGCAGCTCCCCGGGACAGGGGTACCCAGATACGCAGTATTTT
TRBV27	TRBD2	TRBJ2-1	.	CASSFRLAHRRNEQFF	TGTGCCAGCAGTTTCAGACTAGCCCACCGCCGCAATGAGCAGTTCTTC
TRBV2	TRBD1	TRBJ1-3	.	CASSEAHRGFSGNTIYF	TGTGCCAGCAGTGAAGCGCACAGGGGCTTCTCTGGAAACACCATATATTTT
TRBV4-1	TRBD2	TRBJ2-7	.	CASSETTSGSYEQYF	TGCGCCAGCAGCGAAACGACTAGCGGCTCCTACGAGCAGTACTTC
TRBV5-4	.	TRBJ2-3	.	CASSLGSEVDTQYF	TGTGCCAGCAGCTTGGGCAGCGAAGTGGATACGCAGTATTTT
TRBV19	.	TRBJ1-2	.	CASSWGGGEDGYTF	TGTGCCAGTAGCTGGGGGGGCGGGGAAGACGGCTACACCTTC
TRBV28	TRBD1	TRBJ1-1	.	CASRTIIQGAHTEAFF	TGTGCCAGCAGAACGATTATTCAGGGGGCGCACACTGAAGCTTTCTTT
TRBV10-3	.	TRBJ1-2	once	CAISESRGYGYTF	TGTGCCATCAGTGAGTCCAGGGGCTATGGCTACACCTTC
TRBV25-1	.	TRBJ1-3	.	CASSEYGGPTPGNTIYF	TGTGCCAGCAGTGAATACGGGGGACCGACCCCTGGAAACACCATATATTTT
TRBV30	TRBD2	TRBJ2-3	once	CAWGHRGRAGDTQYF	TGTGCCTGGGGACACCGGGGGAGGGCGGGAGATACGCAGTATTTT
TRBV19	TRBD2	TRBJ2-3	.	CASSTRLAGRVTDTQYF	TGTGCCAGTAGTACCAGACTAGCGGGAAGAGTCACAGATACGCAGTATTTT
TRBV4-1	TRBD1	TRBJ1-3	.	CASGQQGGPGNTIYF	TGCGCCAGCGGACAACAGGGGGGACCAGGAAACACCATATATTTT
TRBV13	TRBD2	TRBJ2-1	.	CASSLEGLSFSFKEQFF	TGTGCCAGCAGCTTAGAGGGACTAAGTTTCTCATTCAAGGAGCAGTTCTTC
TRBV4-1	.	TRBJ1-4	.	CASSSIGQGYEKLFF	TGCGCCAGCAGCTCCATAGGGCAGGGTTATGAAAAACTGTTTTTT